The sample holds a few counts of the clone carrying this T cell receptor (beta chain). Its antigen remains unidentified. These data originate in a study of regulatory T cells in long-lasting Graves disease. Overall study findings and caveats: Those with persistent disease had in common more public clonotypes (fewer than 3,000) than new patients (about 900).

Sequencing libraries for TCR beta were prepared with iRepertoire HTBI primers and Arm-PCR of CDR3 regions. In TCRdb, the multiplex PCR reads were re-called with MiXCR into one record per CDR3 protein. This sample yields just over 600,000 distinct CDR3 sequences, of which less than 20% are seen a single time; 15% to 20% belongs to the top ten. Time point noted: newly diagnosed GD, antithyroid drugs for less than 3 months. The TCR library was made from RNA extracted from PBMCs. These data were also filed under a second study, of T cells in Graves' hyperthyroidism and ophthalmopathy. That publication notes: Absent ophthalmopathy progression within 18 months defined stable Graves' hyperthyroidism.

Material: peripheral blood mononuclear cells (PBMCs), obtained at new diagnosis, from a patient treated with antithyroid drugs. The clonotype was recovered from a woman aged 25 to 45 with Graves disease.

CDR3 DNA: TGTGCCAGCAGTGAGTCCTCGGGACAGCTAATTAGCTCCTATAATTCACCCCTCCACTTT. It yields the protein CASSESSGQLISSYNSPLHF. This chain connects TRBV25-1 to TRBJ1-6; 7 nucleotides agree with TRBD1. Germline CDR1 MGHDK, CDR2 SYGVNS. The CDR3 length is 20 residues. V gave up 3 bases and J gave up 0 bases; unmatched junction bases: 14.